A selection of T cell receptor beta chains follows, all from one sample in a study of patients and donors after allogeneic stem cell transplantation. Using its own MiXCR run on the RT-PCR reads, TCRdb lists one record per CDR3 protein. The sample has 150,000 to 200,000 distinct CDR3 sequences; 24% are singletons. Sequenced: blood, either unsorted or a sorted T cell fraction (not recorded which). The receptors stem from a human donor who was either an allogeneic HSCT recipient or a stem cell or donor lymphocyte infusion donor (not recorded which). It is not recorded whose cells these are; they may come from a transplant donor. The CDR3 runs from the conserved cysteine through the conserved F or W. D genes are given only for firm matches. Rows may omit the clone size; those that give it use once, few, many or a size class.

v_gene,abundance,d_gene,len,j_gene,CDR3nt,CDR3aa
TRBV28,-,TRBD1,18,TRBJ2-1,TGTGCCAGCAGCCTTGGACAGGGGAGGACCATCTCCTACAATGAGCAGTTCTTC,CASSLGQGRTISYNEQFF
TRBV29-1,-,-,12,TRBJ2-3,TGCAGCGTTCAGCGAGGCGCAGATACGCAGTATTTT,CSVQRGADTQYF
TRBV12-3/TRBV12-4,few,-,13,TRBJ2-1,TGTGCCAGCAACTCCTTCGGAGACAATGAGCAGTTCTTC,CASNSFGDNEQFF
TRBV29-1,few,-,11,TRBJ1-2,TGCAGCGTAAAGGGGCTCTATGGCTACACCTTC,CSVKGLYGYTF
TRBV12-3/TRBV12-4,many,-,14,TRBJ1-5,TGTGCCAGCAGTCCCGGACAGCTCGATCAGCCCCAGCATTTT,CASSPGQLDQPQHF
TRBV20-1,few,-,16,TRBJ2-1,TGCAGTGCTAGTGTGGGAGACCCCCTCTGGGGCAATGAGCAGTTCTTC,CSASVGDPLWGNEQFF
TRBV7-9,-,-,14,TRBJ1-4,TGTGCCAGCATCCCAGGGGCCACTAATGAAAAACTGTTTTTT,CASIPGATNEKLFF
TRBV20-1,-,-,13,TRBJ2-7,TGCAGTGCGAAGTCCCAGCACTCCTACGAGCAGTACTTC,CSAKSQHSYEQYF
TRBV20-1,few,-,14,TRBJ1-1,TGCAGTGCTGACGGACGGGATTTGAACACTGAAGCTTTCTTT,CSADGRDLNTEAFF
TRBV15,-,-,15,TRBJ2-7,TGTGCCACCAGCAGAGATCCCGGGACGTTAGCCGAGCAGTACTTC,CATSRDPGTLAEQYF
TRBV5-1,many,TRBD1,14,TRBJ1-1,TGCGCCAGCAGCGCGGAAGGGACAGGGAAATTGTCTTTCTTT,CASSAEGTGKLSFF
TRBV11-2,few,-,16,TRBJ1-5,TGTGCCAGCAGCTTATCCCCCCAGGGGTCCAATCAGCCCCAGCATTTT,CASSLSPQGSNQPQHF
TRBV4-1,-,TRBD1,20,TRBJ1-5,TGCGCCAGCAGCCGTTATAAGACAGGGAGTCGGGGTTATAGCAATCAGCCCCAGCATTTT,CASSRYKTGSRGYSNQPQHF
TRBV6-1,few,-,16,TRBJ2-3,TGTGCCAGCAGTGTTCGACGTGGGGTTAGCACAGATACGCAGTATTTT,CASSVRRGVSTDTQYF
TRBV18,-,TRBD1,15,TRBJ2-3,TGTGCCAGCTCACCACAGGGACAGAGCACAGATACGCAGTATTTT,CASSPQGQSTDTQYF
TRBV5-1,many,-,15,TRBJ1-5,TGCGCCAGCAGCTTGGGAGGACAGTTCAATCAGCCCCAGCATTTT,CASSLGGQFNQPQHF
TRBV29-1,few,TRBD2,17,TRBJ2-3,TGCAGCGTTGACCAGAGGGCGGGGGGTATCCTTTTAGATACGCAGTATTTT,CSVDQRAGGILLDTQYF
TRBV19,few,-,13,TRBJ1-4,TGTGCCAGTAACGGGAGAACTAATGAAAAACTGTTTTTT,CASNGRTNEKLFF
TRBV5-1,-,TRBD1,17,TRBJ2-1,TGCGCCAGCAGCTTGGACAGGGGAATTACTACATCCAATGAGCAGTTCTTC,CASSLDRGITTSNEQFF
TRBV5-1,many,-,13,TRBJ1-1,TGCGCCAGCAGCTACCGGATGAACACTGAAGCTTTCTTT,CASSYRMNTEAFF
TRBV5-5,few,-,11,TRBJ2-7,TGTGCCAGCAGCCCAGCCTACGAGCAGTACTTC,CASSPAYEQYF
TRBV12-3/TRBV12-4,-,TRBD2,15,TRBJ2-1,TGTGCCAGCAGGTTGACTAGCGGGAGTGGAGGTGAGCAGTTCTTC,CASRLTSGSGGEQFF
TRBV20-1,-,TRBD2,18,TRBJ2-2,TGCAGTGCTAGAGATAGCGGGACTAGCGGGAGGTTCACCGGGGAGCTGTTTTTT,CSARDSGTSGRFTGELFF
TRBV7-2,many,-,16,TRBJ1-6,TGTGCCAGCAGCTTAGAACAGAGCTCCTATAATTCACCCCTCCACTTT,CASSLEQSSYNSPLHF
TRBV29-1,-,-,12,TRBJ1-1,TGCAGCGCCACAAATGGGAACACTGAAGCTTTCTTT,CSATNGNTEAFF
TRBV29-1,few,-,13,TRBJ2-7,TGCAGCGTTGAAGTCAACCTAGGGGGCGAGCAGTACTTC,CSVEVNLGGEQYF
TRBV11-2,-,-,15,TRBJ2-1,TGTGCCAGCAGCTTAGGGGCAGGGGCCCTCAATGAGCAGTTCTTC,CASSLGAGALNEQFF
TRBV4-3,-,TRBD2,16,TRBJ2-1,TGCGCCAGCAGCCAAGTTTATAGCGGGGGCTACAATGAGCAGTTCTTC,CASSQVYSGGYNEQFF
TRBV18,few,TRBD1,14,TRBJ1-5,TGTGCCAGCTCACAAGGGACAGTCAATCAGCCCCAGCATTTT,CASSQGTVNQPQHF
TRBV18,-,TRBD1,15,TRBJ2-7,TGTGCCAGCTCACCAAACCGGGACAGGGCCTACGAGCAGTACTTC,CASSPNRDRAYEQYF
TRBV7-9,-,-,16,TRBJ1-1,TGTGCCAGTCGGACAGCAGGGGACGCCTTCGGCACTGAAGCTTTCTTT,CASRTAGDAFGTEAFF
TRBV5-5,many,TRBD1,13,TRBJ2-3,TGTGCCAGCAGCTTACAGGGGACAGATACGCAGTATTTT,CASSLQGTDTQYF
TRBV4-2,-,TRBD1,17,TRBJ2-3,TGTGCCAGCAGCCAAGCCCGGACAGGCATCCAAGGAGATACGCAGTATTTT,CASSQARTGIQGDTQYF
TRBV11-2,-,TRBD1,15,TRBJ1-5,TGTGCCAGCAGCCGCGGTGCAGGGGGCGTGGAGCCCCAGCATTTT,CASSRGAGGVEPQHF
TRBV20-1,-,-,14,TRBJ1-1,TGCAGTGCTAGATATCATACAGGGAACACTGAAGCTTTCTTT,CSARYHTGNTEAFF
TRBV4-2,-,-,16,TRBJ1-3,TGTGCCAGCAGCCAAGATCGTCAAGTCTCTGGAAACACCATATATTTT,CASSQDRQVSGNTIYF
TRBV12-3/TRBV12-4,few,-,13,TRBJ2-7,TGTGCCAGCAGTTCCCACAGGGACGACGAGCAGTACTTC,CASSSHRDDEQYF
TRBV5-1,-,-,14,TRBJ1-1,TGCGCCAGCAGCGCGGAGGGGGGCATCCCTGAAGCTTTCTTT,CASSAEGGIPEAFF
TRBV20-1,few,-,13,TRBJ2-7,TGCAGTGCTAGCGGGAGCGGCGCCTACGAGCAGTACTTC,CSASGSGAYEQYF
TRBV6-5,few,-,14,TRBJ1-1,TGTGCCAGCAGGGCGGGGCCGTGGGTGGTTGAAGCTTTCTTT,CASRAGPWVVEAFF
TRBV11-2,few,TRBD2,14,TRBJ2-1,TGTGCCAGCAGCTTAGTAGCGGGGGGTAGTGAGCAGTTCTTC,CASSLVAGGSEQFF
TRBV28,-,-,19,TRBJ1-5,TGTGCCAGCAGTTTATTACCCCCGGACAGCCTGAATTTCGTACAGCCCCAGCATTTT,CASSLLPPDSLNFVQPQHF
TRBV12-3/TRBV12-4,few,-,15,TRBJ1-5,TGTGCCAGCACCGTTTTCGTCGGCAGCAATCAGCCCCAGCATTTT,CASTVFVGSNQPQHF
TRBV3-1,few,-,15,TRBJ1-6,TGTGCCAGCAGCCAAGATTCTCAAGAGAATTCACCCCTCCACTTT,CASSQDSQENSPLHF
TRBV4-2,few,TRBD2,15,TRBJ2-2,TGTGCCAGCAGCCTACTAGCGGGAGCCGGCGGGGAGCTGTTTTTT,CASSLLAGAGGELFF
TRBV7-2,few,-,13,TRBJ1-2,TGTGCCAGCAGCTTACAGGGACACGGAGGCTACACCTTC,CASSLQGHGGYTF
TRBV4-1,-,-,18,TRBJ1-1,TGCGCCAGCACCCCTAAGCTTCCGGAGGGACTCTTGAGTACTGAAGCTTTCTTT,CASTPKLPEGLLSTEAFF
TRBV12-3/TRBV12-4,-,TRBD1,14,TRBJ1-1,TGTGCCAGCAGTACCGGGACAGGGGCCACTGAAGCTTTCTTT,CASSTGTGATEAFF
TRBV29-1,-,TRBD1,14,TRBJ1-2,TGCAGCGTTGACCGGGACAGAGGCTTCTATGGCTACACCTTC,CSVDRDRGFYGYTF
TRBV5-1,-,-,15,TRBJ2-1,TGCGCCAGCAGCTTGGTAGCCAACCCGTACAATGAGCAGTTCTTC,CASSLVANPYNEQFF
TRBV20-1,few,TRBD1,14,TRBJ1-5,TGCAGTGCTAGCAGGGGGCTCTGGAATCAGCCCCAGCATTTT,CSASRGLWNQPQHF
TRBV5-1,few,-,15,TRBJ1-6,TGCGCCAGCAGCTTGGATGCAGGGTCCAATTCACCCCTCCACTTT,CASSLDAGSNSPLHF